The 27 T cell receptor beta chains reported below all come from one sample, sequenced in a study of blood T cell repertoires in COVID-19 (dated by TCRdb to 2019 to 2021). Library preparation employed the immunoSEQ multiplex PCR assay. TCRdb obtained this table from immuneACCESS and retained in-frame rearrangements with V and J assigned. These tables miss some clones; where compared with another copy, unresolved V genes account for less than half of the shortfall, and the remainder is unexplained. This sample has more than 350,000 clones in its table, and 85% to 90% of those were observed once. The ten largest clones take up roughly 9.4% of the sample. The sequenced material came from PBMCs or T cells enriched from blood (not recorded which). These receptors were obtained from a woman aged 45-65 years who had recovered from COVID-19.

This sequence joins TRBV6-5 and TRBJ1-1, with D possibly matching TRBD1 (6 bases). The CDR3 runs to 14 residues. Germline lookup yields CDR1 MNHEY and CDR2 SVGAGI. V lost 6 bases, J lost 0 bases, and 11 bases lay in between. CDR3 nucleotide sequence: TGTGCCAGCAGATGGGGACAAATGAACACTGAAGCTTTCTTT. It translates to CASRWGQMNTEAFF.

The chain links TRBV30 to TRBJ2-7; the D gene is possibly TRBD1 (5 bases). V lost 0 bases and J 1 base, leaving 16 bases between the germline ends. Germline V gene data show CDR1 as GTSNPN and CDR2 as SVGIG (reference sequence). The CDR3 length is 16 residues. CDR3: CAWSVPSGHLSYEQYF. CDR3 DNA: TGTGCCTGGAGTGTACCTTCAGGACACCTGTCCTACGAGCAGTACTTC.

The CDR3 DNA reads as TGTGCCACCAGCAGATCCCAATCCGCGTCACCCCTCCACTTT. Its protein is CATSRSQSASPLHF. The chain joins TRBV15 to TRBJ1-6, with no clear D. Germline V gives CDR1 LNHNV, CDR2 YYDKDF (reference sequence). V gave up 2 bases and J gave up 10 bases, with 12 bases separating them. The CDR3 loop spans 14 amino acids.

The chain employs TRBV4-3 and TRBJ1-1, with 7 bases aligning to TRBD1. Germline-derived CDR1 and CDR2 are LGHNA and YSLEER. Trimming removed 2 bases from V and 3 bases from J; junction bases left unmatched: 9. The CDR3 sequence is 16 residues long. CDR3 residues: CASSQNPDREDTEAFF. Written as DNA, the CDR3 is TGCGCCAGCAGCCAAAACCCCGACAGGGAGGACACTGAAGCTTTCTTT.

The chain carries TRBV2 and TRBJ2-3; D might be TRBD2 (5 bases). Trimming removed 4 bases at V and 3 bases at J, with 14 bases between. Germline V gives CDR1 SNHLY, CDR2 FYNNEI. This CDR3 is 15 amino acids long. For the CDR3, the DNA is TGTGCCAGCAGTGTTAGCCTAGCCCAAACAGATACGCAGTATTTT. Translating it yields CASSVSLAQTDTQYF.

The genes are TRBV7-8 and TRBJ1-1; D gene uncertain. The CDR3 extends over 19 amino acids. Germline V gene data show CDR1 as SGHVS and CDR2 as FQNEAQ. V was pared by 5 bases and J by 1 base, with 26 bases between. Written as DNA, the CDR3 is TGTGCCAGCAGCCCCTTCCCCCCCCACACTCTAATAGCGAACACTGAAGCTTTCTTT. Translation gives CASSPFPPHTLIANTEAFF.

V gene TRBV28 combines with J gene TRBJ2-7; 8 nucleotides agree with TRBD1. CDR3 length equals 14 residues. Per the germline V gene, CDR1 is MDHEN and CDR2 is SYDVKM. With V trimmed by 2 bases and J by 2 bases, 2 bases remained unmatched. The CDR3 DNA reads TGTGCCAGCAGTTTACGGACAGGGACCTACGAGCAGTACTTC. As protein: CASSLRTGTYEQYF.

About this clone itself: Additional DNA sequences in this sample encode the identical CDR3. This chain connects TRBV28 to TRBJ1-2, with TRBD1 matching over 9 bases. This CDR3 has 13 residues. Germline loops: CDR1 MDHEN, CDR2 SYDVKM. With V trimmed by 6 bases and J by 7 bases, 6 bases remained unmatched. CDR3 in amino acids: CASSLTGGGGYTF. The DNA for the CDR3 is TGTGCCAGCAGCCTTACAGGGGGCGGTGGCTACACCTTC.

The V call is TRBV7-8, the J call TRBJ2-5, with D possibly TRBD2 on 7 matching bases. CDR1 is SGHVS and CDR2 is FQNEAQ in the germline V gene. The CDR3 loop spans 15 amino acids. V lost 3 bases, J lost 2 bases, and 13 bases lay in between. The CDR3 region is CASSLEGGVQETQYF. In nucleotides, the CDR3 is TGTGCCAGCAGCTTGGAGGGGGGGGTTCAAGAGACCCAGTACTTC.

The rearrangement joins TRBV4-2 to TRBJ1-2; maybe TRBD1 (5 bases). Trimming left V 1 base short and J 7 bases short, with 16 bases between. The CDR3 consists of 15 residues. Germline CDR1 reads LGHNA; CDR2 reads YNFKEQ. Written as DNA, the CDR3 is TGTGCCAGCAGCCAAGTAGGGCTAGGGGTAGGTGGCTACACCTTC. This translates into CASSQVGLGVGGYTF.

The CDR3 coding sequence is TGTGCCAGCAGGGGGCTGGGGGGAACTGAAGCTTTCTTT. It translates to CASRGLGGTEAFF. J is TRBJ1-1 and V is TRBV25-1; D is possibly TRBD1 (5 bases). The CDR3 is 13 amino acids. The ends were cut back, 6 bases at V and 5 bases at J, with 13 bases in the middle. Germline CDR1 is MGHDK and CDR2 is SYGVNS.

This clone was observed a handful of times. CDR3 nucleotide sequence: TGTGCCAGCTCACCCCCGGACAGGGGTTTTAATCAGCCCCAGCATTTT. Amino acid sequence: CASSPPDRGFNQPQHF. The genes are TRBV18 and TRBJ1-5; 9 bases match TRBD1. With 3 bases clipped from V and 4 bases from J, the junction kept 7 bases outside the gene matches. There are 16 residues in the CDR3. The germline V gene has CDR1 KGHSH and CDR2 LQKENI.

This clone was seen once. The chain combines TRBV6-5 with TRBJ2-7, with D possibly matching TRBD2 (7 bases). The germline V and J ends were trimmed by 7 bases and 3 bases, with 16 bases remaining between them. Germline V CDR1 and CDR2: MNHEY, SVGAGI. The CDR3 totals 14 residues. As DNA, the CDR3 is TGTGCCAGCATTAGGGCGGGGGCTGTCTACGAGCAGTACTTC. Translation gives CASIRAGAVYEQYF.

Concerning this clone itself: In the same sample, other DNA sequences code for this CDR3. The CDR3 coding sequence is TGCGCCAGCAGCCAAACAGGATTTACTGGAAACACCATATATTTT. It codes for CASSQTGFTGNTIYF. The chain has TRBV4-1 and TRBJ1-3, with D perhaps TRBD1 (5 bases). Trimming left V 2 bases short and J 2 bases short, with 10 bases between. Germline V gene lookup returns CDR1 MGHRA and CDR2 YSYEKL. The CDR3 extends over 15 amino acids.

CDR3 residues: CASSWRGLAGSQETQYF. The CDR3 DNA follows: TGTGCCAGCAGCTGGCGGGGGTTGGCGGGGTCACAAGAGACCCAGTACTTC. The V and J genes are TRBV5-6 and TRBJ2-5, with 7 bases aligning to TRBD2. Losses at the gene ends were 3 bases for V and 2 bases for J; bases not matched to a gene: 13. Germline CDR1 is SGHDT and CDR2 is YYEEEE. The CDR3 loop spans 17 amino acids.

The genes are TRBV6-5 and TRBJ1-1; tentative D call: TRBD1 (5 bases). Germline V lookup: CDR1 MNHEY, CDR2 SVGAGI. Trimming pared 2 bases from V and 6 bases from J, leaving 16 bases between. The CDR3 is 15 amino acids. The DNA for the CDR3 is TGTGCCAGCAGTTACAAGGTCGGAGGAGGGGCTGAAGCTTTCTTT. As protein: CASSYKVGGGAEAFF.

This clone was seen more than once but under ten times. J is TRBJ1-5 and V is TRBV5-4, with D tentatively TRBD1 (5 bases). CDR1 and CDR2 (germline): SGHNT, YYREEE (reference sequence). This CDR3 is 15 amino acids long. V lost 3 bases, J lost 6 bases, and 16 bases lay in between. CDR3 loop: CASSSDGVGGQPQHF. CDR3 coding DNA: TGTGCCAGCAGCTCGGACGGGGTCGGGGGTCAGCCCCAGCATTTT.

The rearrangement joins TRBV4-1 to TRBJ2-4, with D maybe TRBD2 (6 bases). V shed 3 bases and J shed 5 bases, with 11 bases lying between them. Germline CDR1 is MGHRA and CDR2 is YSYEKL. This CDR3 spans 14 amino acids. CDR3 nucleotide sequence: TGCGCCAGCAGCCAGGCGGGGAGACAAAACATTCAGTACTTC. Translating gives CASSQAGRQNIQYF.

The V gene is TRBV12-5, the J gene TRBJ2-1; perhaps TRBD1 as D (5 bases). The CDR3 runs to 13 residues. Germline CDR1 is LGHNT and CDR2 is FRNRAP. Trimming removed 1 base from V and 12 bases from J, with 13 bases in between. This CDR3 is CASGLETGHGQFF. In DNA form, the CDR3 reads TGTGCTAGTGGTTTGGAAACAGGCCACGGGCAGTTCTTC.

V is TRBV12-5 and J is TRBJ1-6, with no clear D. V was clipped by 5 bases and J by 7 bases, with 12 bases between them. In germline, CDR1 is LGHNT, CDR2 FRNRAP. This CDR3 comprises 14 residues. The CDR3 spells CASGVAGLNSPLHF. The CDR3 DNA reads as TGTGCTAGTGGTGTGGCGGGATTAAATTCACCCCTCCACTTT.

The V and J genes are TRBV10-1 and TRBJ2-7; 8 bases are a match to TRBD1. Germline V lookup: CDR1 WNHNN, CDR2 SYGVQD (reference sequence). The CDR3 has 12 residues. Losses at the gene ends were 10 bases for V and 2 bases for J; bases not matched to a gene: 4. The CDR3 protein is CATDRGPYEQYF. DNA for the CDR3: TGCGCCACCGACAGGGGTCCCTACGAGCAGTACTTC.

CDR3 sequence reads: CASSNSEKQGWYEQYF. CDR3 sequence (DNA): TGTGCCAGCAGCAACTCCGAGAAACAGGGTTGGTACGAGCAGTACTTC. The chain is built from TRBV7-9 and TRBJ2-7; D is perhaps TRBD1 (6 bases). V lost 5 bases and J lost 4, with 21 bases in between. The germline V gene encodes CDR1 SEHNR and CDR2 FQNEAQ (reference sequence). The CDR3 has 16 amino acids. Combining the CDR3 with reference TRBV7-9 and TRBJ2-7 gives the whole variable domain DTGVSQNPRHKITKRGQNVTFRCDPISEHNRLYWYRQTLGQGPEFLTYFQNEAQLEKSRLLSDRFSAERPKGSFSTLEIQRTEQGDSAMYLCASSNSEKQGWYEQYFGPGTRLTVT.

This rearrangement joins TRBV29-1 to TRBJ1-1; D unclear. Germline V gene lookup returns CDR1 SQVTM and CDR2 ANQGSEA. V lost 2 bases to trimming and J lost 8 bases, with 6 bases between them. CDR3 size: 10 residues. CDR3 DNA sequence: TGCAGCGTTGAAAACCGGGAAGCTTTCTTT. It translates to CSVENREAFF.

The chain links TRBV5-6 to TRBJ1-6; 7 bases line up with TRBD1. Trimming at V came to 1 base and at J to 11 bases, leaving 3 bases not matched to a gene. This CDR3 spans 13 amino acids. In germline, CDR1 is SGHDT, CDR2 YYEEEE. The CDR3 here is CASSLPGQPPLHF. The CDR3 DNA sequence: TGTGCCAGCAGCTTGCCGGGACAGCCACCCCTCCACTTT.

About this clone itself: Just one base apart from a much larger clone, this may be a read error. The rearrangement joins TRBV5-8 to TRBJ1-5; D gene ambiguous. Germline-derived CDR1 and CDR2 are SGHTS and YDEGEE. V lost 1 base and J lost 0, with 2 bases in between. This CDR3 has 13 amino acids. CDR3 bases: TGTGCCAGCAGCTTGCATAGCAATCAGCCCCAGCATTTT. Its protein is CASSLHSNQPQHF. Full variable domain (remainder filled in from reference TRBV5-8 and TRBJ1-5): EAGVTQSPTHLIKTRGQQATLRCSPISGHTSVYWYQQALGLGLQFLLWYDEGEERNRGNFPPRFSGRQFPNYSSELNVNALELEDSALYLCASSLHSNQPQHFGDGTRLSIL.

This chain uses TRBV25-1 with TRBJ2-1; D possibly corresponds to TRBD1 (6 bases). The CDR3 is 16 residues long. CDR1 is MGHDK and CDR2 is SYGVNS in the germline V gene. Deletions cut 1 base from V and 3 bases from J, with 13 bases between. The CDR3 spells CASSEFRGPNYNEQFF. The CDR3 region has the DNA TGTGCCAGCAGTGAATTCAGGGGACCTAACTACAATGAGCAGTTCTTC.

The chain is built from TRBV28 and TRBJ2-7, with D maybe TRBD1 (5 bases). There are 13 residues in the CDR3. V lost 5 bases and J 0 bases, leaving 8 bases between the germline ends. Germline V gene sequence: CDR1 MDHEN, CDR2 SYDVKM. The CDR3 DNA reads TGTGCCAGCAGTCACAGGAACTCCTACGAGCAGTACTTC. Residues: CASSHRNSYEQYF.